The TCR beta chain described here comes from a study of blood T cell repertoires in COVID-19. The overall study: Acute and convalescent COVID-19 specimens originated in the United States, Italy and Spain. T cells, B-cell-depleted T cells, or PBMCs supplied cDNA or gDNA.

In the study's own analysis: Nucleated cell counts were estimated from reference gene primer amplification. Here immunoSEQ multiplex PCR was the method, and the copy in TCRdb shows in-frame clones only, minus some. V, J and clone size reflect that table, while D and trimming were determined from the DNA. This sample has hundreds of thousands of clones, with 75% to 90% found just once. Trimming took off 4 bases at V and 2 bases at J, with 9 bases between the two ends. CDR3 length: 14 amino acids. Looked up from germline, CDR1 is SGHVS and CDR2 is FQNEAQ. Sample: peripheral blood. This TCR came from a woman in her fifties or sixties with acute or convalescent COVID-19. The rearrangement uses TRBV7-8 and TRBJ1-5; D is perhaps TRBD1 (5 bases). CDR3 region: CASSSREGNQPQHF. The CDR3, as DNA: TGTGCCAGCAGCTCCAGGGAAGGCAATCAGCCCCAGCATTTT.